Reported below is one T cell receptor beta chain. What it binds is unknown. This CDR3 is built from 16 residues. Germline V gene lookup returns CDR1 SGHRS and CDR2 YFSETQ. The V and J ends lost 4 bases and 11 bases respectively, with 27 bases between them. The naive CD8 fraction comprised CD45RO-negative cells positively selected for CCR7 and excluded terminally differentiated effector memory CD45RA+ cells. These data originate in a study of shared clonotypes between healthy human individuals. Study-wide findings and caveats: Clonotype sharing across several donors was observed for about 5.5% of naive CD4 clonotypes. Represented genetic and exposure-history diversity was restricted by having few donors.

Repertoires were generated with immunoSEQ multiplex PCR, while TCRdb's copy carries only in-frame clones and drops some. The sample has around 2.1 million clones, 93% seen once. The gene calls are TRBV5-1 and TRBJ1-1; D is perhaps TRBD1 (5 bases). Sequences were obtained from naive CD8+ T cells from PBMCs. This TCR derives from a man aged 18 to 30 in good health. Some clones in this sample may be carry-over from other donors' samples. This CDR3 reads CASSLTQTGVHSGAFF. The CDR3 coding sequence is TGCGCCAGCAGCCTAACACAAACAGGCGTCCATTCAGGGGCTTTCTTT.